Listed here is a single T cell receptor beta chain. This clone appeared a few times. Its antigen is currently not known. No base quality information exists; no much larger clone differs at one position. The sample belongs to a study of blood T cell repertoires in COVID-19 (dated by TCRdb to the early 2020s). With respect to the entire study: Collaborator samples came from the United States, Italy and Spain and covered acute and convalescent phases of COVID-19. HLA class I and class II types, where available, came from metadata supplied by the sample provider rather than from assay-based typing. The dataset comprised deeply sampled blood TCRbeta repertoires from subjects exposed to, actively infected with, or recovered from COVID-19. Samples were obtained from the ongoing ImmuneRACE study (first 160 participants) and from about 1,300 subjects provided by 6 global collaborators. Nearly every sample came with metadata listing a de-identified subject ID, COVID-19 status, age in years and sex. The repertoires were made available in a free public database intended to serve as a resource for research on the immune response to SARS-CoV-2. The prospective study material was composed of cDNA or gDNA derived from T cells, B-cell-depleted T cells, or PBMCs.

What the study reported, not specific to this receptor: Clinical and demographic metadata were provided uncurated, with the amount varying by source and participant.

TCRbeta CDR3 regions were amplified from genomic DNA using the immunoSEQ Assay, a bias-controlled multiplex PCR. Per the authors' processing: The number of nucleated cells in each sample was estimated from the amplification of reference gene primers within the assay. To quantify the absolute abundance of each unique TCRbeta CDR3 rearrangement, sequence reads were collapsed and filtered. For each sample, productive Simpson clonality was calculated as the square root of Simpson's diversity index over productive rearrangements. TCRdb took over this immuneACCESS table, retaining in-frame rearrangements with V and J assigned. Such tables are incomplete; in checked studies, under half of the missing clones stem from an unresolved V gene, and the remainder is unexplained. For V, J and clone size, that table is used; D and trimming come from the DNA. The sample records more than 100,000 clones, 84% of which are singletons. The ten largest clonotypes hold around 4.2% of the sample.

Enrolling through a virtual design, the prospective study's participants ranged in age from roughly 18 to 90 years and lived across roughly 24 United States geographic areas. To assign participants to cohorts, the prospective study relied on clinical history that participants themselves reported in a screening survey and a study questionnaire. Recovered participants in ImmuneRACE Cohort 3 were defined as having two consecutive negative NP/OP PCR tests, clearance from a healthcare professional, or resolution of symptoms. In the prospective study, whole blood, serum and a nasopharyngeal or oropharyngeal swab were collected from each participant by mobile phlebotomists. Additional blood draws and questionnaires over an approximately 2-month period could optionally be provided by prospective study participants. Blood samples from the prospective study were shipped frozen or at room temperature prior to DNA extraction.

Input material: PBMCs or T cells enriched from blood (not recorded which). This receptor was taken from a woman aged 25 to 39 who had recovered from COVID-19.

The encoded CDR3 is CASSEVRGTGANYGYTF. The DNA sequence is TGTGCCAGCAGTGAAGTAAGGGGGACAGGGGCTAACTATGGCTACACCTTC. This chain joins TRBV6-1 to TRBJ1-2; a stretch of 10 junction bases matches TRBD1. V is trimmed back by 1 base and J by 0 bases, and the junction contains 5 bases that no gene match accounts for. Including the terminal cysteine and phenylalanine, the CDR3 comprises 17 residues. The CDR3 DNA has 51 bases and is translated from base 1. From a lookup of the germline V gene, CDR1 and CDR2 are MNHNS and SASEGT.